This T cell receptor beta chain emerged from a study of beta chain features in type 1 diabetes. Trimming left V 4 bases short and J 6 bases short, with 13 bases between. This CDR3 is 14 amino acids long. The germline CDR1 and CDR2 sequences are MGHDK and SYGVNS. Worth noting for this clone: Its cognate antigen is unknown.

General study findings and limits: Researchers could not determine here whether HLA type influences TCRB rearrangement. TCRB CDR3 length was moderately but significantly reduced in all four CD4+ subsets of Type 1 diabetes patients.

All of the isolated RNA was reverse transcribed, so expressed TCRB transcripts were sequenced. Sequencing used immunoSEQ multiplex PCR; TCRdb keeps in-frame clones, though not all of them. The profile covers 860,000 or so clones, with 15% to 20% appearing a single time and 0.02% to 0.03% taken by the ten largest. The origin of this receptor is a woman between 18 and 29 years old in good health. This chain joins TRBV25-1 and TRBJ2-1, with a tentative D call TRBD1 (5 bases). Sequencing was performed on naive CD4+ T cells from blood. CDR3 amino acids: CASSAAGISNEQFF. The CDR3 DNA reads TGTGCCAGCAGTGCGGCAGGGATCTCCAATGAGCAGTTCTTC.